The present TCR beta chain was sequenced within a study of blood T cell repertoires in COVID-19. The germline V and J ends were trimmed by 2 bases and 4 bases, with 11 bases remaining between them. CDR3 length equals 13 residues. Germline lookup yields CDR1 SQVTM and CDR2 ANQGSEA. This table comes from immunoSEQ multiplex PCR, and its TCRdb copy is limited to in-frame clones, with some not included. The table includes under 45,000 clones, approximately 86% detected once. Sequenced material: peripheral blood. The clonotype comes from a man aged 35-49 years with active COVID-19. J is TRBJ1-2 and V is TRBV29-1; D not resolved. CDR3 nucleotides: TGCAGCGTTGAAATTTCGGGGATCTATGGCTACACCTTC. Translating gives CSVEISGIYGYTF.